This TCR beta chain was documented in a study of blood T cell repertoires in COVID-19. Study-wide context: COVID-19 samples collected from the United States, Italy and Spain covered acute and convalescent phases. From T cells, B-cell-depleted T cells, or PBMCs came the material, which was cDNA or gDNA.

In the source study's methods: By means of reference gene primer amplification, nucleated cell counts were estimated. Repertoires were generated with immunoSEQ multiplex PCR, while TCRdb's copy carries only in-frame clones and drops some. D and trimming come from the DNA, and the V and J calls and clone size come from that table. The sample lists 200,000 to 250,000 clones, approximately 84% occurring once. Sequencing input: peripheral blood. This sequence was found in a man between 50 and 59 years old with acute or convalescent COVID-19.

CDR3 loop: CASSYSPGVSGNTIYF. The CDR3 nucleotides read TGTGCCAGCAGTTACTCGCCCGGAGTCTCTGGAAACACCATATATTTT. The chain couples TRBV6-5 to TRBJ1-3; D remains ambiguous. Germline lookup yields CDR1 MNHEY and CDR2 SVGAGI. Trimming removed 0 bases from V and 0 bases from J, with 9 bases in between. CDR3 size: 16 residues.